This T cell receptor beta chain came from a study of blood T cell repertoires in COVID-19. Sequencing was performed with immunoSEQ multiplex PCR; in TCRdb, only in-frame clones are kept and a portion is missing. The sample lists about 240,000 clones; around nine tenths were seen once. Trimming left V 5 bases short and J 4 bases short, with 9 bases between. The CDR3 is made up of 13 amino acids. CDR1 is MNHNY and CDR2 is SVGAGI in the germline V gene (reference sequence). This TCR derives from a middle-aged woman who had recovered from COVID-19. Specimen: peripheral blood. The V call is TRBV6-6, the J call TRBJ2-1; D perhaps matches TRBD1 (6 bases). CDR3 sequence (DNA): TGTGCCAGCAGTCCACAGGGTTACAATGAGCAGTTCTTC. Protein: CASSPQGYNEQFF.